This entry concerns a single T cell receptor (beta chain). This sample includes further DNA sequences coding for the same CDR3. The data originate from a study of blood T cell repertoires in COVID-19. In the study overall: The United States, Italy and Spain supplied acute and convalescent COVID-19 samples. Sources were T cells, B-cell-depleted T cells, or PBMCs; the material itself was cDNA or gDNA.

Trimming cost V 4 bases and J 8 bases; bases outside gene matches: 5. The germline gives CDR1 MNHEY, CDR2 SMNVEV (reference sequence). The CDR3 is 13 residues long. The protocol was immunoSEQ multiplex PCR, while the TCRdb copy is restricted to in-frame clones and leaves out a portion. Here the sample spans under 200,000 clones, 83% being singletons. The rearrangement uses TRBV27 and TRBJ1-2, with TRBD1 matching over 9 bases. This TCR derives from a human donor in a cohort sampled during active COVID-19. Sample: peripheral blood. The CDR3 sequence: CASSSTGGRGYTF. CDR3 in DNA: TGTGCCAGCAGTTCGACAGGGGGAAGAGGCTACACCTTC.